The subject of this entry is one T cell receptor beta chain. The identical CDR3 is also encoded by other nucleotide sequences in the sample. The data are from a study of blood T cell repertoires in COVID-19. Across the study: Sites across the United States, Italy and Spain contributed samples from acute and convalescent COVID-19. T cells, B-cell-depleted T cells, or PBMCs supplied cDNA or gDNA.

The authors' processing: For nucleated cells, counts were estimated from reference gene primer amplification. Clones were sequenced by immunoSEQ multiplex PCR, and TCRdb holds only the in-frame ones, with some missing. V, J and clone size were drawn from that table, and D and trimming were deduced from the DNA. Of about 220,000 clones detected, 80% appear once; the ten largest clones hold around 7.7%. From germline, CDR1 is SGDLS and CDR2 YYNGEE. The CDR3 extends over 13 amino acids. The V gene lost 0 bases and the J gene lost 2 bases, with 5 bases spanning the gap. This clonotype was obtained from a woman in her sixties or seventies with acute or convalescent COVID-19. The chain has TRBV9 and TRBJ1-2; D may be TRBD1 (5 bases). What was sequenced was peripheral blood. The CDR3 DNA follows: TGTGCCAGCAGCGTAGACAGGAACTATGGCTACACCTTC. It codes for CASSVDRNYGYTF.